The T cell receptor (beta chain) described here comes from a study of T cells after yellow fever vaccination. The study, taken as a whole, reports: Any FACS-sorted repertoire could hold abundant clonotypes that contaminate it from the bulk population.

TCRdb passed the 5' RACE reads through MiXCR, listing each CDR3 protein once. The data show 150,000 to 200,000 distinct CDR3 sequences, 11% seen once. This clonotype was counted a few times. The target antigen is unknown. The CDR3 extends over 16 amino acids. The germline V gene encodes CDR1 SEHNR and CDR2 FQNEAQ (reference sequence). V was pared by 5 bases and J by 2 bases, with 18 bases between. Source: CD8+ T cells sorted from PBMCs, taken 15 days after the yellow fever booster vaccination. The sequence derives from a man aged 18-30 years who received the YFV17D yellow fever vaccine. The genes are TRBV7-9 and TRBJ2-5; D is possibly TRBD1 or TRBD2 (6 bases each). In nucleotides, the CDR3 is TGTGCCAGCAGCCTCCACGGGGGCTCAAGGCAAGAGACCCAGTACTTC. As protein: CASSLHGGSRQETQYF.